The sequence of this T cell receptor (beta chain) was determined in a study of T cell changes during pregnancy in multiple sclerosis (dated by TCRdb to between 2017 and 2020). With respect to the entire study: The study examined how the T cell repertoire changed over the course of pregnancy in women with multiple sclerosis.

Library preparation used the immunoSEQ multiplex PCR assay. TCRdb carries this immuneACCESS record with in-frame sequences only. Its versions omit some clonotypes, under half of them owing to an unresolved V gene in the studies checked, with the rest unexplained. The sample table records roughly 49,000 clones; 92% of these occur just once. 0.37% of the sample lies in the top ten. Looking up the germline V gene (reference sequence) yields CDR1 SGHKS and CDR2 YYEKEE. The CDR3 holds 16 amino acids from the cysteine to the phenylalanine. Only the CDR3 DNA stays, 48 bases, in frame from base 1. Compared with germline, V lacks 0 bases and J lacks 4 bases; bases without a gene match: 5. This clone appeared a single time. What antigen it recognizes has not been identified. Base qualities were left out, and no much larger clone turns up one base away.

The chain joins TRBV5-5 to TRBJ2-7, with 12 central nucleotides matching TRBD1. The specimen comprised CD4+ T cells from peripheral blood mononuclear cells, sampled in the second trimester of pregnancy. This clonotype was sampled from a female donor in good health, enrolled as a control in a pregnancy study. The sequenced DNA is TGTGCCAGCAGCTTGGGGGGACAGGGGGCTCATTACGAGCAGTACTTC. This gives the protein CASSLGGQGAHYEQYF.